This T cell receptor beta chain stems from a study of blood T cell repertoires in COVID-19. Study summary: Some COVID-19 samples were acute and others convalescent; all came from the United States, Italy and Spain. From T cells, B-cell-depleted T cells, or PBMCs came the material, which was cDNA or gDNA.

How the authors handled the data: How many nucleated cells were present was estimated from reference gene primer amplification. This table comes from immunoSEQ multiplex PCR, and its TCRdb copy is limited to in-frame clones, with some not included. V, J and clone size derive from that table, while D and trimming were established from the DNA sequence. The sample holds 150,000 to 200,000 clones, around 83% seen once. Looked up from germline, CDR1 is SGHAT and CDR2 is FQNNGV. There are 19 residues in the CDR3. The ends lost 4 bases at V and 4 bases at J; junction bases unmatched: 11. What was sequenced was peripheral blood. This TCR was sampled from a woman aged 80 or older in a cohort sampled during active or convalescent COVID-19. The genes are TRBV11-2 and TRBJ2-2; 14 nucleotides match TRBD2. The CDR3 region is CASSSHGTSGSWGTGELFF. DNA for the CDR3: TGTGCCAGCAGCTCCCATGGGACTAGCGGGAGTTGGGGCACCGGGGAGCTGTTTTTT.